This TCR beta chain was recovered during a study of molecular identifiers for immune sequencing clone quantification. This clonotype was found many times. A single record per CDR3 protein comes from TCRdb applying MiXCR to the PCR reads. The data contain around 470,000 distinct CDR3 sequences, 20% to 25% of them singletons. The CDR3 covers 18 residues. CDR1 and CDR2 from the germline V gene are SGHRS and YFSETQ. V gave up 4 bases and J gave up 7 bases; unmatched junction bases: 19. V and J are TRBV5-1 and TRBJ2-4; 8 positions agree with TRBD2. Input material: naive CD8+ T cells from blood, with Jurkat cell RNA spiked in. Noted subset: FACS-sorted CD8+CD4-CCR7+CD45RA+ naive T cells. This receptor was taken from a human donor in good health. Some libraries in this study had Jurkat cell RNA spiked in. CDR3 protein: CASSIPSAGGPSGNIQYF. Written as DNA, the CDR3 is TGCGCCAGCAGCATCCCTTCTGCGGGGGGCCCCTCAGGGAACATTCAGTACTTC.